What follows is one T cell receptor beta chain and its context. This entry belongs to a study of blood T cell repertoires in COVID-19. Background on the study: The cDNA or gDNA used as material had been derived from T cells, B-cell-depleted T cells, or PBMCs.

Among Cohort 3 donors, those recovered had two negative PCRs, clearance, or symptom resolution. Clones were sequenced by immunoSEQ multiplex PCR, and TCRdb holds only the in-frame ones, with some missing. The sample yields approximately 440,000 clones, 87% seen once. V gave up 6 bases and J gave up 1 base, with 17 bases separating them. Germline values: CDR1 MDHEN, CDR2 SYDVKM. The CDR3 contains 16 residues. The TCR comes from a woman younger than 35 who had recovered from COVID-19. The sequenced sample consisted of PBMCs or T cells enriched from blood (not recorded which). The chain has TRBV28 and TRBJ2-3; D may be TRBD1 (6 bases). CDR3 sequence (DNA): TGTGCCAGCAGCTTACAGGGTTTTACAGGCACAGATACGCAGTATTTT. It yields the protein CASSLQGFTGTDTQYF.